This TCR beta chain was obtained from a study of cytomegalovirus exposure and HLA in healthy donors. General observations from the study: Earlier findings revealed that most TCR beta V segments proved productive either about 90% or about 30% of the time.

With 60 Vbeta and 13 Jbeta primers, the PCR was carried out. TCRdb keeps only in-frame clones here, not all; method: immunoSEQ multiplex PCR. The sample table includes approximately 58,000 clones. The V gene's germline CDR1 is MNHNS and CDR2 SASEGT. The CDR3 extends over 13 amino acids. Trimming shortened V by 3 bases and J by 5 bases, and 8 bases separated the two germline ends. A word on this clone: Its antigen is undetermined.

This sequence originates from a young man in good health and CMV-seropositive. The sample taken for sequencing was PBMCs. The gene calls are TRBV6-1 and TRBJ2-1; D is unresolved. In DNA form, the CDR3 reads TGTGCCAGCAGTGAGGAGTACCACAATGAGCAGTTCTTC. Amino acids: CASSEEYHNEQFF.